The rows below give T cell receptor beta chains drawn from one sample of a study of CD8 T cells in ankylosing spondylitis. Using its own MiXCR run on the 5' RACE reads, TCRdb lists one record per CDR3 protein. Among approximately 220,000 distinct CDR3 sequences listed, approximately 20% were seen once. Sample: blood, either unsorted or a sorted T cell fraction (not recorded which). Receptors originate from a male donor with ankylosing spondylitis. Both conserved end residues are part of each CDR3. The order of the fields is J gene, clone size, D gene, V gene, CDR3 protein, CDR3 DNA. D genes are given only for firm matches. Only part of the rows carry a size: once, few, many, or a class if the clone is expanded.

TRBJ2-5 few TRBD1 TRBV13 CASSSRTGYNQETQYF TGTGCCAGCAGCTCCAGGACAGGCTATAATCAAGAGACCCAGTACTTC
TRBJ2-5 . TRBD2 TRBV6-5 CASRGREETQYF TGTGCCAGCCGGGGGAGGGAAGAGACCCAGTACTTC
TRBJ2-5 . TRBD2 TRBV2 CASKAGGPVGETQYF TGTGCCAGCAAAGCGGGGGGGCCGGTTGGAGAGACCCAGTACTTC
TRBJ2-7 few . TRBV20-1 CSARGRASYEQYF TGCAGTGCTAGGGGGCGGGCCTCCTACGAGCAGTACTTC
TRBJ2-7 . . TRBV6-1 CASSPGPRTGEQYF TGTGCCAGCAGCCCGGGACCTAGGACGGGCGAGCAGTACTTC
TRBJ1-1 few TRBD1 TRBV6-1 CASRHTTGHKWTEAFF TGTGCCAGCAGACATACGACAGGGCATAAATGGACTGAAGCTTTCTTT
TRBJ2-3 few TRBD2 TRBV27 CASSLLAGVSTDTQYF TGTGCCAGCAGTTTACTGGCGGGAGTTTCGACAGATACGCAGTATTTT
TRBJ2-1 . TRBD2 TRBV5-1 CASSLNSGRESYNEQFF TGCGCCAGCAGCTTAAATAGCGGGAGGGAATCCTACAATGAGCAGTTCTTC
TRBJ2-7 few . TRBV10-3 CAISDSLSYEQYF TGTGCCATCAGTGACTCCCTCTCCTACGAGCAGTACTTC
TRBJ1-6 . . TRBV7-9 CASSSTDPHNSPLHF TGTGCCAGCAGCTCGACAGATCCGCATAATTCACCCCTCCACTTT
TRBJ2-3 few . TRBV4-2 CASSQLGGLDRADTQYF TGTGCCAGCAGCCAACTGGGGGGGCTGGATCGCGCAGATACGCAGTATTTT
TRBJ2-7 . TRBD1 TRBV27 CASSLLGGEYEQYF TGTGCCAGCAGTTTATTAGGGGGCGAGTACGAGCAGTACTTC
TRBJ2-1 . TRBD2 TRBV19 CASSGLAGSSYNEQFF TGTGCCAGTAGTGGGCTAGCGGGGTCTTCCTACAATGAGCAGTTCTTC
TRBJ1-6 many TRBD1 TRBV20-1 CSASPRQGFDSPLHF TGCAGTGCTAGTCCAAGACAGGGTTTTGATTCACCCCTCCACTTT
TRBJ1-1 . . TRBV7-3 CASSPFQGNTEAFF TGTGCCAGCAGCCCATTTCAGGGGAACACTGAAGCTTTCTTT
TRBJ1-2 few TRBD1 TRBV12-3/TRBV12-4 CASSLDRSYGYTF TGTGCCAGCAGTTTGGACAGGAGCTATGGCTACACCTTC
TRBJ2-2 . . TRBV7-6 CASSPQYGELFF TGTGCCAGCAGCCCCCAATATGGGGAGCTGTTTTTT
TRBJ1-2 . TRBD1 TRBV3-1 CASSQEEGTGRVGYGYTF TGTGCCAGCAGCCAAGAAGAGGGGACAGGGAGGGTGGGCTATGGCTACACCTTC
TRBJ2-5 many . TRBV4-3 CASSQAGEALETQYF TGCGCCAGCAGCCAAGCGGGGGAAGCTTTGGAGACCCAGTACTTC
TRBJ2-1 few TRBD2 TRBV29-1 CSVELGLAVSSYNEQFF TGCAGCGTTGAATTGGGACTAGCGGTGAGCTCCTACAATGAGCAGTTCTTC
TRBJ2-5 many . TRBV5-5 CASSPGTEETQYF TGTGCCAGCAGCCCCGGGACCGAAGAGACCCAGTACTTC
TRBJ2-1 . TRBD2 TRBV5-1 CASSLRGGSYNEQFF TGCGCCAGCAGTTTACGCGGGGGCTCCTACAATGAGCAGTTCTTC
TRBJ2-2 . TRBD2 TRBV9 CASSGLAANTGELFF TGTGCCAGCAGCGGACTAGCGGCGAACACCGGGGAGCTGTTTTTT
TRBJ2-7 . . TRBV9 CASGPPGTGSREQYF TGTGCCAGCGGACCCCCCGGGACGGGCAGTCGGGAGCAGTACTTC
TRBJ2-7 . . TRBV12-3/TRBV12-4 CASSLGGDFYEQYF TGTGCCAGCAGTTTAGGCGGCGATTTCTACGAGCAGTACTTC
TRBJ2-7 . . TRBV6-2/TRBV6-3 CASSGLRALPYEQYF TGTGCCAGCAGTGGACTGCGGGCCCTACCCTACGAGCAGTACTTC
TRBJ2-7 . . TRBV4-2 CASSQEIAGRSYEQYF TGTGCCAGCAGCCAAGAGATCGCGGGCCGATCCTACGAGCAGTACTTC
TRBJ1-5 once . TRBV6-1 CASSSDSVYQPQHF TGTGCCAGCAGTAGCGACAGCGTATATCAGCCCCAGCATTTT
TRBJ2-7 . TRBD2 TRBV3-1 CASSQEVGRGRIAGEKKYEQYF TGTGCCAGCAGCCAAGAGGTAGGGAGGGGGCGGATAGCGGGAGAGAAAAAATACGAGCAGTACTTC
TRBJ1-6 . . TRBV6-1 CASTLQGQGTNSPLHF TGTGCCAGCACCCTCCAGGGGCAGGGGACCAATTCACCCCTCCACTTT
TRBJ2-1 few TRBD2 TRBV6-1 CASSQREPSYNEQFF TGTGCCAGCAGTCAGCGGGAACCCTCCTACAATGAGCAGTTCTTC
TRBJ1-1 few . TRBV27 CASSIRATVVTEAFF TGTGCCAGCTCAATTCGGGCCACCGTCGTCACTGAAGCTTTCTTT
TRBJ2-1 . . TRBV27 CASSGQPSNEQFF TGTGCCAGCAGTGGACAGCCCAGCAATGAGCAGTTCTTC
TRBJ2-1 few . TRBV28 CASSLSRGYNEQFF TGTGCCAGCAGTTTATCCCGGGGGTACAATGAGCAGTTCTTC
TRBJ1-1 . . TRBV27 CASSLFAGMITEAFF TGTGCCAGCAGTTTATTTGCGGGGATGATTACTGAAGCTTTCTTT
TRBJ2-5 few . TRBV7-2 CARGDTETQYF TGTGCCAGGGGGGACACGGAGACCCAGTACTTC
TRBJ2-7 . TRBD2 TRBV9 CASSVGSSGYEQYF TGTGCCAGCAGCGTAGGGTCTAGCGGGTACGAGCAGTACTTC
TRBJ2-3 few TRBD2 TRBV7-9 CASSPRLAATDTQYF TGTGCCAGCAGCCCCCGACTAGCGGCCACAGATACGCAGTATTTT
TRBJ1-1 . . TRBV5-6 CASSFLTENTEAFF TGTGCCAGCAGCTTCTTGACAGAGAACACTGAAGCTTTCTTT
TRBJ1-2 . . TRBV20-1 CHAFRADLVDYGYTF TGCCACGCCTTTAGGGCGGACTTGGTGGACTATGGCTACACCTTC
TRBJ2-2 few . TRBV30 CAWSFGGGASTGELFF TGTGCCTGGAGCTTTGGAGGGGGCGCGTCCACCGGGGAGCTGTTTTTT
TRBJ2-5 . . TRBV12-5 CASGFPPGTTETQYF TGTGCTAGTGGTTTCCCCCCCGGGACGACGGAGACCCAGTACTTC
TRBJ2-3 . TRBD2 TRBV27 CASRLAGSTDTQYF TGTGCCAGCAGACTAGCGGGGAGCACAGATACGCAGTATTTT
TRBJ2-7 . . TRBV7-8 CASSLGGGPTYEQYF TGTGCCAGCAGCTTAGGCGGAGGGCCAACCTACGAGCAGTACTTC
TRBJ2-1 . . TRBV3-1 CASSQFTTEQFF TGTGCCAGCAGCCAGTTTACAACAGAGCAGTTCTTC
TRBJ2-7 . . TRBV19 CASSTDRPGEQYF TGTGCCAGTAGTACCGACAGGCCTGGCGAGCAGTACTTC
TRBJ2-3 few . TRBV4-1 CASSQRASTDTQYF TGCGCCAGCAGCCAGAGAGCTAGCACAGATACGCAGTATTTT
TRBJ1-1 . . TRBV5-1 CASSLGDSLPTEAFF TGCGCCAGCAGCTTGGGCGACTCCCTTCCCACTGAAGCTTTCTTT
TRBJ2-5 many . TRBV29-1 CSARGRETQYF TGCAGCGCAAGAGGACGAGAGACCCAGTACTTC
TRBJ2-4 many . TRBV29-1 CSVEDGGEYNIQYF TGCAGCGTTGAAGATGGAGGGGAATATAACATTCAGTACTTC
TRBJ2-1 . TRBD2 TRBV28 CASSWGTSGYNEQFF TGTGCCAGCAGTTGGGGGACTAGCGGATACAATGAGCAGTTCTTC
TRBJ2-1 few TRBD2 TRBV7-2 CASSLYERERYNEQFF TGTGCCAGCAGCTTATATGAGCGGGAGAGGTACAATGAGCAGTTCTTC
TRBJ2-1 . TRBD2 TRBV29-1 CSVSRGWINEQFF TGCAGCGTTTCGCGGGGGTGGATCAATGAGCAGTTCTTC
TRBJ2-1 few . TRBV7-6 CASSLTASSYNEQFF TGTGCCAGCAGCTTAACAGCTTCATCCTACAATGAGCAGTTCTTC
TRBJ2-3 . . TRBV11-3 CASSFPRTVATDTQYF TGTGCCAGCAGCTTCCCCCGGACAGTCGCGACAGATACGCAGTATTTT
TRBJ1-1 . . TRBV5-1 CASSLNNTEAFF TGCGCCAGCAGCTTAAATAACACTGAAGCTTTCTTT
TRBJ2-1 few TRBD2 TRBV9 CASSRLAGRVYNEQFF TGTGCCAGCAGCCGACTAGCGGGAAGAGTCTACAATGAGCAGTTCTTC
TRBJ1-1 . . TRBV4-3 CASSPGGRDTEAFF TGCGCCAGCAGCCCGGGAGGGCGGGACACTGAAGCTTTCTTT